This TCR beta chain came from a study of response to subunit inactivated influenza vaccine. This CDR3 is 18 amino acids long. The trim removed 4 bases at V and 1 base at J, leaving 13 bases unmatched. Germline CDR1 reads SGHRS; CDR2 reads YFSETQ. TCRdb ran MiXCR on the RT-PCR reads and lists one entry per CDR3 protein. The sample includes around 790,000 distinct CDR3 sequences, 21% seen only once; the top ten take 9.5% to 13%. The receptor comes from a man aged 45-65 years who received an inactivated influenza vaccine. V usage is TRBV5-1 and J usage is TRBJ2-3, with TRBD2 matching 9 bases. This specimen consisted of PBMCs from blood, obtained less than 6 days after vaccination. CDR3 amino acids: CASSPIGGRAFRTDTQYF. The CDR3 DNA sequence: TGCGCCAGCAGCCCCATTGGCGGGAGGGCCTTCCGCACAGATACGCAGTATTTT.